This entry concerns a single T cell receptor beta chain. V lost 3 bases, J lost 4 bases, and 17 bases lay in between. The germline V gene has CDR1 KGHSH and CDR2 LQKENI. CDR3 size: 16 residues. The repertoire was sequenced with immunoSEQ multiplex PCR; TCRdb's copy has only in-frame clones and lacks some. The repertoire holds about 130,000 clones, with roughly 83% as singletons. The sample belongs to a study of PD-L1 blockade in urothelial cancer. About the study: Atezolizumab at 1,200 mg intravenously every 3 weeks was started by patients in about 2014. Researchers looked at the blood 3 weeks (second dose) and 6 weeks after treatment began. Patients with male sex and bladder-origin urothelial cancer accounted for twenty-five of 29 enrolled.

Time point meaning: peripheral blood 6 weeks after treatment start. J is TRBJ2-3 and V is TRBV18; D might be TRBD2 (5 bases). The sample consisted of PBMCs, taken around atezolizumab (anti-PD-L1) treatment. This TCR came from a man in his fifties with urothelial cancer. The CDR3 sequence: CASSPPGLHPPDTQYF. CDR3 bases: TGTGCCAGCTCACCGCCGGGATTACATCCCCCAGATACGCAGTATTTT. Complete variable domain (other parts from reference TRBV18 and TRBJ2-3): NAGVMQNPRHLVRRRGQEARLRCSPMKGHSHVYWYRQLPEEGLKFMVYLQKENIIDESGMPKERFSAEFPKEGPSILRIQQVVRGDSAAYFCASSPPGLHPPDTQYFGPGTRLTVL.